One and the same sample provided the 12 T cell receptor beta chains below, sequenced in a study of T-cell memory formation after mild COVID-19. TCRdb passed the 5' RACE reads through MiXCR, listing each CDR3 protein once. The sample has 300,000 to 350,000 distinct CDR3 sequences, around 13% seen once; the top ten hold 20% to 25%. The sample consisted of PBMCs or a T cell subset sorted from them (not recorded which). Receptor source: a man between 18 and 35 years old who had mild COVID-19 (a few samples of this study predate the infection). Cell type and time point are not known.

This clonotype was detected only a few times. The rearrangement uses TRBV12-3 or TRBV12-4 and TRBJ1-2, with 8 bases identical to TRBD1. V gave up 5 bases and J gave up 3 bases; unmatched junction bases: 2. This CDR3 contains 13 residues. The CDR3, as DNA: TGTGCCAGCAGTAAGGACAGGGACTATGGCTACACCTTC. Translating gives CASSKDRDYGYTF.

This clonotype has at least ten counts. The chain joins TRBV12-3 or TRBV12-4 to TRBJ1-1; D is undetermined. The CDR3 length is 14 residues. Trimming stripped 3 bases from V and 1 base from J, with 9 bases between. The CDR3 coding sequence is TGTGCCAGCAGTTTTATGATCAGGAACACTGAAGCTTTCTTT. This gives the protein CASSFMIRNTEAFF.

CDR3 sequence reads: CASSPGLNYEQYV. CDR3 nucleotide sequence: TGTGCCAGCAGTCCGGGACTGAACTACGAGCAGTACGTC. The chain employs TRBV6-6 and TRBJ2-7; tentative D call: TRBD2 (6 bases). CDR3 size: 13 residues. The V end lost 5 bases, the J end lost 3 bases, and 11 bases lay between the germline ends. The germline CDR1 and CDR2 sequences are MNHNY and SVGAGI (reference sequence).

This clonotype appeared a few times. This chain links TRBV7-9 with TRBJ2-3, with 7 bases aligning to TRBD2. The CDR3 runs to 16 residues. Losses at the gene ends were 5 bases for V and 0 bases for J; bases not matched to a gene: 8. Germline V gene data show CDR1 as SEHNR and CDR2 as FQNEAQ (reference sequence). The CDR3 DNA sequence: TGTGCCAGCAGCCCCTTTCGGGAGGCTAGCACAGATACGCAGTATTTT. This sequence encodes CASSPFREASTDTQYF.

This clonotype was found many times. This rearrangement joins TRBV5-1 to TRBJ2-3; possible D gene TRBD1, 5 bases. The CDR3 has 14 amino acids. The germline V and J ends were trimmed by 4 bases and 0 bases, with 9 bases remaining between them. The germline V gene has CDR1 SGHRS and CDR2 YFSETQ. The CDR3 DNA follows: TGCGCCAGCAGCAGGGGTACTAGCACAGATACGCAGTATTTT. This translates into CASSRGTSTDTQYF.

This clonotype has only a few counts. The chain couples TRBV6-5 to TRBJ2-7; D unclear. Trimming shortened V by 2 bases and J by 1 base, and 12 bases separated the two germline ends. The CDR3 contains 15 residues. Germline V gives CDR1 MNHEY, CDR2 SVGAGI. CDR3 nucleotides: TGTGCCAGCAGTTACACGCGGTTGTCGTCCTACGAGCAGTACTTC. Translating gives CASSYTRLSSYEQYF.

Only a few counts were recorded for this clonotype. The chain combines TRBV20-1 with TRBJ1-2; 7 bases are shared with TRBD1. V shed 3 bases and J 0 bases; nucleotides not matched to a gene: 7. Germline V CDR1 and CDR2: DFQATT, SNEGSKA (reference sequence). The CDR3 loop spans 15 amino acids. CDR3 loop: CSAREQGKTNYGYTF. CDR3 sequence (DNA): TGCAGTGCTAGGGAACAGGGGAAGACTAACTATGGCTACACCTTC.

The chain links TRBV10-3 to TRBJ2-1, with a weak D call TRBD2 (7 bases). Germline CDR1 reads ENHRY; CDR2 reads SYGVKD. With 8 bases removed from V and 11 bases from J, the gap between germline ends came to 25 bases. CDR3 length: 15 amino acids. CDR3 protein: CAISIGGGGAAQQFF. For the CDR3, the DNA is TGTGCCATCTCGATAGGCGGAGGGGGGGCTGCACAGCAGTTCTTC.

This clonotype was observed a few times. The rearrangement joins TRBV4-3 to TRBJ2-6; no definite D call. Trimming shortened V by 4 bases and J by 1 base, and 11 bases separated the two germline ends. This CDR3 is built from 16 residues. In germline, CDR1 is LGHNA, CDR2 YSLEER. Written as DNA, the CDR3 is TGCGCCAGCAGCCTCCTCGTGCAGTCTGGGGCCAACGTCCTGACTTTC. Amino acids: CASSLLVQSGANVLTF.

This clonotype was found many times. The J gene is TRBJ1-1, the V gene TRBV7-8, with 11 bases fitting TRBD1. The CDR3 spans 16 residues. Trimming cost V 6 bases and J 0 bases; bases outside gene matches: 6. Germline assignment: CDR1 SGHVS and CDR2 FQNEAQ. CDR3 nucleotides: TGTGCCAGCAGTAAAGGGGACAGGGGGATGAACACTGAAGCTTTCTTT. Amino acid sequence: CASSKGDRGMNTEAFF.

The sample holds a few counts of this clonotype. The chain combines TRBV10-2 with TRBJ2-3; D is ambiguous. Germline assignment: CDR1 WSHSY and CDR2 SAAADI. V was shortened by 4 bases and J by 0 bases, with 11 bases between the two germline ends. This CDR3 comprises 15 residues. The CDR3 is CASSAQEFSTDTQYF. CDR3 DNA sequence: TGCGCCAGCAGTGCCCAGGAGTTTAGCACAGATACGCAGTATTTT.

CDR3 residues: CASSEPQGQSPLHF. The CDR3 DNA is TGTGCCAGCAGTGAACCCCAGGGGCAATCACCCCTCCACTTT. This chain uses TRBV6-1 with TRBJ1-6; possible D gene TRBD1, 6 bases. Per germline, CDR1 MNHNS and CDR2 SASEGT. V was trimmed by 2 bases and J by 10 bases, leaving 12 bases between them. CDR3 size: 14 residues.